Following are 4 T cell receptor beta chains from one sample sequenced in a study of blood T cells in healthy people across ages. Then a second PCR, running about 7 to 11 cycles, was carried out with a sample-barcoded 5' primer and a J-beta primer mix. One entry per CDR3 protein results from TCRdb running MiXCR on the 5' RACE reads. The repertoire holds hundreds of thousands of distinct CDR3 sequences, with about half as singletons. The sequencing sample was made of blood. All receptors come from an elderly man in good health.

J is TRBJ2-4 and V is TRBV20-1, with D perhaps TRBD1 (6 bases). V dropped 4 bases and J dropped 8 bases, with 21 bases sitting between them. The CDR3 totals 15 residues. Germline assignment: CDR1 DFQATT and CDR2 SNEGSKA (reference sequence). In DNA, the CDR3 is TGCAGTGCTAAAGGGGGAACAGGGCGCGCGTACATTCAGTACTTC. Translating it yields CSAKGGTGRAYIQYF.

V and J are TRBV7-9 and TRBJ2-1; D possibly uses TRBD1 or TRBD2 (6 bases each). Germline CDR1 is SEHNR and CDR2 is FQNEAQ (reference sequence). This CDR3 has 15 residues. Trimming cost V 1 base and J 5 bases, with 12 bases left between them. Here the CDR3 DNA reads TGTGCCAGCAGCTTAGGGGGGGCTTGGGACAATGAGCAGTTCTTC. Protein sequence: CASSLGGAWDNEQFF.

This sequence joins TRBV20-1 and TRBJ2-5, with TRBD1 matching over 8 bases. The J call may be wrong; the DNA end is better matched by TRBJ2-7. The V gene's germline CDR1 is DFQATT and CDR2 SNEGSKA (reference sequence). This CDR3 is built from 12 residues. CDR3 residues: CSARDRVSEQYF. CDR3 DNA sequence: TGCAGTGCTAGGGACAGGGTTTCCGAGCAGTACTTC.

The chain recombines TRBV6-2 or TRBV6-3 with TRBJ2-6; 8 nucleotides agree with TRBD1. CDR1 MNHEY and CDR2 SVGEGT come from the germline V gene. CDR3 length: 16 amino acids. The V and J ends lost 2 bases and 0 bases, in that order; junction bases with no gene match: 0. CDR3 amino acids: CASSYDRGSGANVLTF. For the CDR3, the DNA is TGTGCCAGCAGTTACGACAGGGGCTCTGGGGCCAACGTCCTGACTTTC.